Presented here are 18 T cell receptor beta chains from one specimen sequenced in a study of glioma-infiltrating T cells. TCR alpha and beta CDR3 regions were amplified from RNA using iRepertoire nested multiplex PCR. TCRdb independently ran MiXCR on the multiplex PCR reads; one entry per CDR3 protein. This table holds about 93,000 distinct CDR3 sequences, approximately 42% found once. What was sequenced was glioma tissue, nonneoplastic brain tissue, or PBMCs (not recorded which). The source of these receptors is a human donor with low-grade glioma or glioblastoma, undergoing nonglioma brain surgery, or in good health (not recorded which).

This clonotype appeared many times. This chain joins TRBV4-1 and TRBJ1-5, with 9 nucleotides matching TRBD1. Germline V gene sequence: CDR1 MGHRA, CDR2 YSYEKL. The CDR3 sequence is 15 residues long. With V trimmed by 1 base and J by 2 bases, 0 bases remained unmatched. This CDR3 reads CASSQGQGGNQPQHF. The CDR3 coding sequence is TGCGCCAGCAGCCAAGGACAGGGGGGCAATCAGCCCCAGCATTTT.

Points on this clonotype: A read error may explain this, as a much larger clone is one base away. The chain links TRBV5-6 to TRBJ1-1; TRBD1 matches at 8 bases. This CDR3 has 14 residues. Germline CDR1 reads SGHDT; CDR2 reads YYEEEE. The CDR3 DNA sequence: TGTGCCAGCAGCTTGGCCAGGGGGCTTACTGACGCTTTCTTT. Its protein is CASSLARGLTDAFF.

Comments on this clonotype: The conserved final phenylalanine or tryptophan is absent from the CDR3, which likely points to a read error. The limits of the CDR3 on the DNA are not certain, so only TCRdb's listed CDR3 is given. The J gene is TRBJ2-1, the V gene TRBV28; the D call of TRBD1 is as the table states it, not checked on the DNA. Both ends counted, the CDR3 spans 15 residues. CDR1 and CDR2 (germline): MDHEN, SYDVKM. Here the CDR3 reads CASSFSTPGAETQYL.

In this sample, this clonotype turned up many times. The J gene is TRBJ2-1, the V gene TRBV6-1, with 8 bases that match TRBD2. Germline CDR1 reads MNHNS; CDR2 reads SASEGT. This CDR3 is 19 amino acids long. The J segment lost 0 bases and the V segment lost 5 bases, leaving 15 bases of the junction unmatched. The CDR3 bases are TGTGCCAGCAGTCCAGTAATCACTAGCGGCCCTAGCTCCTACAATGAGCAGTTCTTC. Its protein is CASSPVITSGPSSYNEQFF.

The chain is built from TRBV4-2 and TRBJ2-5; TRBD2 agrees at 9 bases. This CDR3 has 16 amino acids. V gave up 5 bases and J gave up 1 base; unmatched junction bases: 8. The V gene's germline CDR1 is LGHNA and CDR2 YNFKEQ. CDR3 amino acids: CASSKNTAGGQETQYF. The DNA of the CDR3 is TGTGCCAGCAGCAAGAATACAGCGGGAGGCCAAGAGACCCAGTACTTC.

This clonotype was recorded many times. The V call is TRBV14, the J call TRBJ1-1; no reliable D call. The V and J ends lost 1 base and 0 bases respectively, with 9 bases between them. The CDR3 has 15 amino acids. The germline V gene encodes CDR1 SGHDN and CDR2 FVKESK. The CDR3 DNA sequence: TGTGCCAGCAGCCAAGTACAGCTCATGAACACTGAAGCTTTCTTT. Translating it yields CASSQVQLMNTEAFF.

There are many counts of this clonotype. The CDR3 sequence: CASSSHRGALENIQYF. CDR3 sequence (DNA): TGTGCCAGCAGCTCACACAGGGGGGCCCTGGAAAACATTCAGTACTTC. V usage is TRBV11-2 and J usage is TRBJ2-4; 8 nucleotides agree with TRBD1. Germline V gene sequence: CDR1 SGHAT, CDR2 FQNNGV. V lost 4 bases to trimming and J lost 5 bases; unmatched junction nucleotides: 10. This CDR3 contains 16 residues.

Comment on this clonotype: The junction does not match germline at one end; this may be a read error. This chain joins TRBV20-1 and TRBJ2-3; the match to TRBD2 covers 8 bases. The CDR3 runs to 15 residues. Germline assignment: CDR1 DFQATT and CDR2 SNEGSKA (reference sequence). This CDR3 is CSARGLVFFTDTQYF. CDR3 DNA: TGCAGTGCTAGGGGACTAGTATTTTTCACAGATACTCAGTATTTT.

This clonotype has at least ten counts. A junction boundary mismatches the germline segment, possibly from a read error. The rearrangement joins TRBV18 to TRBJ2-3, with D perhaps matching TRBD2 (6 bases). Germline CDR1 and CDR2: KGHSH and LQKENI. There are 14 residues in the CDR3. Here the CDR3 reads CASSPLHRGTPQFF. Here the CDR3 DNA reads TGTGCCAGCTCACCCCTGCACCGGGGGACGCCGCAGTTTTTT.

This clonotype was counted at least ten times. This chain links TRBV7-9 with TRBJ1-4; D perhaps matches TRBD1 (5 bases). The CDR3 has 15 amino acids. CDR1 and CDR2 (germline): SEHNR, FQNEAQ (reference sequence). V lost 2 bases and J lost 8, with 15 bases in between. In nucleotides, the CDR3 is TGTGCCAGCAGCTTAACAGGTGGCGTCAAGGAAAAACTGTTTTTT. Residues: CASSLTGGVKEKLFF.

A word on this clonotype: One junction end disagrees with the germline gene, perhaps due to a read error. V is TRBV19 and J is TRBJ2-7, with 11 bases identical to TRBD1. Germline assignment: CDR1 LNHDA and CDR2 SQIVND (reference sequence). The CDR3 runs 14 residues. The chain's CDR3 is CASSATGTGGQAVF. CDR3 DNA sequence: TGTGCCAGTAGTGCCACCGGGACAGGGGGACAGGCGGTTTTC.

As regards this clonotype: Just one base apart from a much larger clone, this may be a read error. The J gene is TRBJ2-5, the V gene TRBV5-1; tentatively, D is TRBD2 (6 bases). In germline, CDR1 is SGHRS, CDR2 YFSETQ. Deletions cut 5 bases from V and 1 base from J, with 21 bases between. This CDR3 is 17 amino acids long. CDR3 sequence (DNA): TGCGCCAGCAGTCTGAGGGGAAATAGCGGACTCCAAGAGACCCAGTACTTC. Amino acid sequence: CASSLRGNSGLQETQYF. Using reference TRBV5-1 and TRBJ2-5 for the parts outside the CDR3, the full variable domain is KAGVTQTPRYLIKTRGQQVTLSCSPISGHRSVSWYQQTPGQGLQFLFEYFSETQRNKGNFPGRFSGRQFSNSRSEMNVSTLELGDSALYLCASSLRGNSGLQETQYFGPGTRLLVL.

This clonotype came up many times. CDR3 in DNA: TGTGCCAGCAGTTTAGCAGGGACGGGCTATGGCTACACCTTC. Amino acid sequence: CASSLAGTGYGYTF. The chain recombines TRBV28 with TRBJ1-2; TRBD1 might be the D (5 bases). Germline CDR1 reads MDHEN; CDR2 reads SYDVKM. CDR3 length: 14 amino acids. V lost 2 bases and J lost 4, with 11 bases in between.

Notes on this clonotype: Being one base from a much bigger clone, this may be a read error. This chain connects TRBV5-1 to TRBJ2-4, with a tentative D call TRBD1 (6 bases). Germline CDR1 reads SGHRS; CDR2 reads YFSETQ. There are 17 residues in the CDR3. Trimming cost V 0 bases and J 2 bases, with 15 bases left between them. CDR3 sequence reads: CASSLDQGMGTKNIQYF. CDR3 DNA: TGCGCCAGCAGCTTGGATCAGGGGATGGGAACCAAAAACATTCAGTACTTC.

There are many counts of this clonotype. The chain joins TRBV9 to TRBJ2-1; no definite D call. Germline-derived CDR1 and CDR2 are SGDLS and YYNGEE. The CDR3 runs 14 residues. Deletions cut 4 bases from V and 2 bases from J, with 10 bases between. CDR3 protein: CASSTRGPYNEQFF. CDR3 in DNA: TGTGCCAGCAGCACGAGAGGCCCCTACAATGAGCAGTTCTTC.

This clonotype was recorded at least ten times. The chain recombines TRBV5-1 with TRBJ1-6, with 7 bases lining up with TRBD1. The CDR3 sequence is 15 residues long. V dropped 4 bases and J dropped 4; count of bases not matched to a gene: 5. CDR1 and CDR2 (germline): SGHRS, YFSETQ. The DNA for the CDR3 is TGCGCCAGCAGCGCACAGGGGCCGTATAATTCACCCCTCCACTTT. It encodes CASSAQGPYNSPLHF.

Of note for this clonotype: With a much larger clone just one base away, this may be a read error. CDR3 loop: CASSPPLGTNGKLFF. For the CDR3, the DNA is TGTGCCAGCTCACCACCCTTGGGGACTAATGGAAAACTGTTTTTT. This chain links TRBV18 with TRBJ1-4, with a possible D match to TRBD1 (5 bases). Germline V gives CDR1 KGHSH, CDR2 LQKENI. The CDR3 totals 15 residues.

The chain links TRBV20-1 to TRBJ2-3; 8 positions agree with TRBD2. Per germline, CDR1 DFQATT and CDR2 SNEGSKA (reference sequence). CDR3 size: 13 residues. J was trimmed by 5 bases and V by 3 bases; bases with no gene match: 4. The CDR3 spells CSASSLAGDTQYF. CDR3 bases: TGCAGTGCTAGTAGTCTAGCGGGAGATACGCAGTATTTT.